The T cell receptor beta chain described here comes from a study of OX40 agonist ivuxolimab in advanced cancers. Study at large: Patients received ivuxolimab, an agonistic anti-OX40 (CD134) antibody.

Some clones are missing from TCRdb's copy, which holds only in-frame ones; the method was immunoSEQ multiplex PCR. This table holds about 72,000 clones, 81% found once. This clone was seen more than once but under ten times. Patients were ineligible given autoimmune disease history or systemic immunosuppression. Sequencing used CD4+ or CD8+ T cells sorted from blood, obtained in a trial of the OX40 agonist ivuxolimab. This receptor was taken from an adult with an advanced solid tumor such as melanoma, head and neck, liver or kidney cancer.

This CDR3 is CASSHTQLSNQPQHF. CDR3 coding DNA: TGTGCCAGCAGCCACACTCAGCTTAGCAATCAGCCCCAGCATTTT. The V call is TRBV5-6, the J call TRBJ1-5; no clear D. CDR3 size: 15 residues. The V and J ends lost 4 bases and 0 bases respectively, with 11 bases between them. Per germline, CDR1 SGHDT and CDR2 YYEEEE. Filled out from reference TRBV5-6 and TRBJ1-5, the complete variable domain reads DAGVTQSPTHLIKTRGQQVTLRCSPKSGHDTVSWYQQALGQGPQFIFQYYEEEERQRGNFPDRFSGHQFPNYSSELNVNALLLGDSALYLCASSHTQLSNQPQHFGDGTRLSIL.